These 6 T cell receptor beta chains share one sample of origin, sequenced in a study of a mutant IDH1 vaccine in newly diagnosed glioma. The time point was: week 5, during vaccination. Topical imiquimod accompanied each vaccine dose, which consisted of 300 ug of mutant IDH1 20-mer peptide. Their antigens remain unidentified. TCRdb's table, derived via immunoSEQ multiplex PCR, lists solely in-frame clones and lacks some. The table lists some 35,000 clones, roughly 80% of them singletons. The input for sequencing was PBMCs, taken from a glioma patient whose treatment included an IDH1 peptide vaccine. The source is a man in his fifties or sixties with glioma.

This clone was counted once. This chain links TRBV27 with TRBJ2-6; D ambiguous. V was trimmed by 3 bases and J by 0 bases, leaving 0 bases between them. Germline values: CDR1 MNHEY, CDR2 SMNVEV (reference sequence). This CDR3 region has 13 residues. The DNA for the CDR3 is TGTGCCAGCAGTTTCTCTGGGGCCAACGTCCTGACTTTC. Translated, it gives CASSFSGANVLTF.

The V call is TRBV19, the J call TRBJ2-5; D is perhaps TRBD2 (6 bases). This CDR3 has 19 amino acids. V was cut by 5 bases and J by 1 base, with 26 bases left in between. The germline V gene encodes CDR1 LNHDA and CDR2 SQIVND (reference sequence). The chain's CDR3 is CASSGALGREPNPQETQYF. The CDR3 bases are TGTGCCAGTAGTGGAGCCTTGGGACGGGAGCCTAATCCCCAAGAGACCCAGTACTTC. The entire variable domain, with the rest obtained from reference TRBV19 and TRBJ2-5, is as follows: DGGITQSPKYLFRKEGQNVTLSCEQNLNHDAMYWYRQDPGQGLRLIYYSQIVNDFQKGDIAEGYSVSREKKESFPLTVTSAQKNPTAFYLCASSGALGREPNPQETQYFGPGTRLLVL.

The chain recombines TRBV5-1 with TRBJ2-1; D unclear. From germline, CDR1 is SGHRS and CDR2 YFSETQ. The CDR3 spans 12 residues. The V end lost 1 base, the J end lost 8 bases, and 7 bases lay between the germline ends. The CDR3 protein is CASSLNLDEQFF. CDR3 sequence (DNA): TGCGCCAGCAGCTTGAATTTGGATGAGCAGTTCTTC.

The V call is TRBV7-9, the J call TRBJ1-1, with D unresolved. The CDR3 length is 14 residues. Germline lookup yields CDR1 SEHNR and CDR2 FQNEAQ (reference sequence). V was pared by 2 bases and J by 0 bases, with 7 bases between. CDR3 nucleotides: TGTGCCAGCAGCTTAATGTCACTGAACACTGAAGCTTTCTTT. It yields the protein CASSLMSLNTEAFF. The full variable domain, in which reference TRBV7-9 and TRBJ1-1 provide the parts outside the CDR3, is DTGVSQNPRHKITKRGQNVTFRCDPISEHNRLYWYRQTLGQGPEFLTYFQNEAQLEKSRLLSDRFSAERPKGSFSTLEIQRTEQGDSAMYLCASSLMSLNTEAFFGQGTRLTVV.

The chain couples TRBV5-1 to TRBJ2-5; perhaps TRBD2 as D (5 bases). CDR1 is SGHRS and CDR2 is YFSETQ in the germline V gene. This CDR3 region has 13 residues. The V end lost 7 bases, the J end lost 4 bases, and 14 bases lay between the germline ends. CDR3 sequence: CASPHSGGETQYF. CDR3 coding DNA: TGCGCCAGCCCCCACTCTGGAGGAGAGACCCAGTACTTC.

The CDR3 loop reads CASSVDESADTQYF. The CDR3 region has the DNA TGTGCCAGCAGCGTAGACGAGAGCGCAGATACGCAGTATTTT. The chain couples TRBV9 to TRBJ2-3; D is ambiguous. The germline V gene has CDR1 SGDLS and CDR2 YYNGEE. The V end lost 0 bases, the J end lost 4 bases, and 9 bases lay between the germline ends. This CDR3 contains 14 residues.